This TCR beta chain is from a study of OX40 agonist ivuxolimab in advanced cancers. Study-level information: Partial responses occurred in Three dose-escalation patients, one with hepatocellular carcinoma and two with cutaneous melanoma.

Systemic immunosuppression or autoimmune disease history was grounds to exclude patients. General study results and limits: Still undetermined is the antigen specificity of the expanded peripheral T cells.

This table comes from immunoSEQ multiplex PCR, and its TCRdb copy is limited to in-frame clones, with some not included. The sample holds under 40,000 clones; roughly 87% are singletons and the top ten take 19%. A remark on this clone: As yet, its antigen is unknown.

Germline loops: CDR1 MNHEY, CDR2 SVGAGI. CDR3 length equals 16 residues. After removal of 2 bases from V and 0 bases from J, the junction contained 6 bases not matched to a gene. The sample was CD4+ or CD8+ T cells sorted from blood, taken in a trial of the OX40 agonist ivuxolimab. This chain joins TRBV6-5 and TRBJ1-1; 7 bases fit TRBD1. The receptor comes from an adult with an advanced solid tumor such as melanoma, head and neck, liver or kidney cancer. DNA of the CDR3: TGTGCCAGCAGTTACACTTGGGACAGCCTGAACACTGAAGCTTTCTTT. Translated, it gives CASSYTWDSLNTEAFF.